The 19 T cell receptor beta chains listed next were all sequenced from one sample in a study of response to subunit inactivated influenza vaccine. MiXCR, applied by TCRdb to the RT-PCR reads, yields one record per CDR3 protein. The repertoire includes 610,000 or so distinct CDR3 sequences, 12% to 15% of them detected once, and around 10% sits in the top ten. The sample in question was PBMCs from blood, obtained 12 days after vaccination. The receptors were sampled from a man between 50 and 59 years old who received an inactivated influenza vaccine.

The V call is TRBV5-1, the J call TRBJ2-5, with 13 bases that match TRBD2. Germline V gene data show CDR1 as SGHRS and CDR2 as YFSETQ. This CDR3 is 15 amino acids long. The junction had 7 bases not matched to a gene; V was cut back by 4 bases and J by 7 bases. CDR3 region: CASSTGLAGEGTQYF. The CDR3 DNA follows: TGCGCCAGCAGCACCGGACTAGCGGGGGAAGGGACCCAGTACTTC.

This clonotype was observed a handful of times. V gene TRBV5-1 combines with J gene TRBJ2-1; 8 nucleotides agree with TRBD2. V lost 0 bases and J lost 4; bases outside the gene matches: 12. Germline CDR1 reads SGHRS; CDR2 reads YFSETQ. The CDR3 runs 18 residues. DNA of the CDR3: TGCGCCAGCAGCTTGGCCCAGTTGATAGCGGGGAAGTACAATGAGCAGTTCTTC. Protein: CASSLAQLIAGKYNEQFF.

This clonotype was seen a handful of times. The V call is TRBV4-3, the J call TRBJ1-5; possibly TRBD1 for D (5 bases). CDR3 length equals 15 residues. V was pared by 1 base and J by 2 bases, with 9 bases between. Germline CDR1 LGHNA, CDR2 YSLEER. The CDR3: CASSQAARGNQPQHF. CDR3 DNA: TGCGCCAGCAGCCAAGCGGCCAGGGGCAATCAGCCCCAGCATTTT.

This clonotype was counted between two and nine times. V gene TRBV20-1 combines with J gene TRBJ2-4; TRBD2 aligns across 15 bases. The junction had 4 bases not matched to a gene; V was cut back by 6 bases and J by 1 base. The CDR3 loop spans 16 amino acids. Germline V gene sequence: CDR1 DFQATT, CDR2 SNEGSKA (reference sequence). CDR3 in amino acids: CSAGLAGGRAKNIQYF. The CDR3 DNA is TGCAGTGCCGGACTAGCGGGAGGGAGGGCCAAAAACATTCAGTACTTC.

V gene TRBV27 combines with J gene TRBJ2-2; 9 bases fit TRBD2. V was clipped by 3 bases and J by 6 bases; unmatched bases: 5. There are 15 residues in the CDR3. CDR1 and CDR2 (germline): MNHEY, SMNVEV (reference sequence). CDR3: CASSFLAGKPGELFF. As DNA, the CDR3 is TGTGCCAGCAGTTTTCTAGCGGGAAAACCCGGGGAGCTGTTTTTT.

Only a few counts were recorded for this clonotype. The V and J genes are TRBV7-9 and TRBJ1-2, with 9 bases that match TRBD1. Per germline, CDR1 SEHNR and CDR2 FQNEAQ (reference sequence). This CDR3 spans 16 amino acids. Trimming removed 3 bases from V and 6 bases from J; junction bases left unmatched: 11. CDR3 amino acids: CASSFTLTGGVNGYTF. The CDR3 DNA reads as TGTGCCAGCAGCTTTACTCTGACAGGGGGTGTGAATGGCTACACCTTC.

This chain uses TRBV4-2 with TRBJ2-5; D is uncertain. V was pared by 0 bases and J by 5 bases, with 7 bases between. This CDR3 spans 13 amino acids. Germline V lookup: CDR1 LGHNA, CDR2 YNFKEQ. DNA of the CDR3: TGTGCCAGCAGCCAAGATCCCGGGGAGACCCAGTACTTC. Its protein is CASSQDPGETQYF.

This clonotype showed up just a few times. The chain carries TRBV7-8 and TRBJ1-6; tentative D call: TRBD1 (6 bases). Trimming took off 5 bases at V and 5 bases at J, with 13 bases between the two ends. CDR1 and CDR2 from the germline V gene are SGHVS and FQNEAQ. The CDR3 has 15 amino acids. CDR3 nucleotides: TGTGCCAGCAGCAGGGGGGCAGGGAATAATTCACCCCTCCACTTT. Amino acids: CASSRGAGNNSPLHF.

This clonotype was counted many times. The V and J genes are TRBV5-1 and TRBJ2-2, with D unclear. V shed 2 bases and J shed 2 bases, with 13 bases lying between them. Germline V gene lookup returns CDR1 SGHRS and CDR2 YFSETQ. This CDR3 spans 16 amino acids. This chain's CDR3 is CASSFGQGLNTGELFF. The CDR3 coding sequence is TGCGCCAGCAGCTTTGGCCAAGGGCTTAACACCGGGGAGCTGTTTTTT.

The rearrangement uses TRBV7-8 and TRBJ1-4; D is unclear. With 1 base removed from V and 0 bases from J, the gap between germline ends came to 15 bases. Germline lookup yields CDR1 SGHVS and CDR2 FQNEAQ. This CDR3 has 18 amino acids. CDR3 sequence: CASSLEVSQSATNEKLFF. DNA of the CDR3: TGTGCCAGCAGCTTAGAGGTCTCCCAGTCTGCAACTAATGAAAAACTGTTTTTT.

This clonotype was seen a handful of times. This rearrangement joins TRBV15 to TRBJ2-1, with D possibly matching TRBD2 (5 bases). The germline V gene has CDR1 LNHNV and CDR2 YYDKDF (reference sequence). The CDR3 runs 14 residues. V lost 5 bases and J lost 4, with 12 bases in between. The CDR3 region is CATSLSDFYNEQFF. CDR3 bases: TGTGCCACCAGCCTCTCGGACTTTTACAATGAGCAGTTCTTC.

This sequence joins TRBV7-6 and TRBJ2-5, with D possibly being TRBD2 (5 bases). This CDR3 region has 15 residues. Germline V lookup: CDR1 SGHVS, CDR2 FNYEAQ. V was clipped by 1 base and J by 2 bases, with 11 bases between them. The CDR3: CASSLVPSSQETQYF. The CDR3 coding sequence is TGTGCCAGCAGCTTAGTTCCTAGCAGTCAAGAGACCCAGTACTTC.

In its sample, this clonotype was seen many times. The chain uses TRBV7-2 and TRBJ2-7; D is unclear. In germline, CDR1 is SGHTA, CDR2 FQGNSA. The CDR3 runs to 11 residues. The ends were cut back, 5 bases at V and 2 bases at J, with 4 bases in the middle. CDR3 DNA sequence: TGTGCCAGCAGCGTTACCTACGAGCAGTACTTC. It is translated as CASSVTYEQYF.

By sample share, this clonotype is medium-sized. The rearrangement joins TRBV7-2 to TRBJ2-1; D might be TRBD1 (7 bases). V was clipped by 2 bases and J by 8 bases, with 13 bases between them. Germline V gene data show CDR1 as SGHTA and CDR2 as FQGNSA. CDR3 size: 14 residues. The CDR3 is CASSLQGGMDEQFF. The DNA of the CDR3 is TGTGCCAGCAGCTTACAGGGGGGCATGGATGAGCAGTTCTTC.

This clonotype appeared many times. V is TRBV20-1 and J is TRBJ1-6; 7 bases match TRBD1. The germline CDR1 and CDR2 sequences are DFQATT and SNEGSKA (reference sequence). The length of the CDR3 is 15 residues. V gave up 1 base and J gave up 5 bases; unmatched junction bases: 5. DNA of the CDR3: TGCAGTGCTAGAGCCGGGACAGATAATAATTCACCCCTCCACTTT. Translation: CSARAGTDNNSPLHF.

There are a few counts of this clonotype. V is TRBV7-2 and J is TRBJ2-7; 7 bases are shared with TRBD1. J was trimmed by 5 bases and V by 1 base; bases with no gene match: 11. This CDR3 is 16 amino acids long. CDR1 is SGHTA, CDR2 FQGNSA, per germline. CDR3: CASSLGQGRFLHEQYF. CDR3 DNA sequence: TGTGCCAGCAGCTTAGGACAGGGAAGATTCCTACACGAGCAGTACTTC.

As DNA, the CDR3 is TGTGCCAGCAGTTATCAGCGGGGGCACACAGATACGCAGTATTTT. Amino acids: CASSYQRGHTDTQYF. The J gene is TRBJ2-3, the V gene TRBV6-5, with 8 bases that match TRBD2. Germline CDR1 reads MNHEY; CDR2 reads SVGAGI. The V segment lost 3 bases and the J segment 2 bases; nucleotides outside the gene matches: 4. The CDR3 has 15 residues.

The CDR3: CASSSGQILNTGELFF. The CDR3 region has the DNA TGTGCCAGTAGTAGCGGACAGATACTAAACACCGGGGAGCTGTTTTTT. J is TRBJ2-2 and V is TRBV19, with D perhaps TRBD1 (6 bases). V was pared by 4 bases and J by 2 bases, with 14 bases between. CDR3 length: 16 residues. The V gene's germline CDR1 is LNHDA and CDR2 SQIVND (reference sequence).

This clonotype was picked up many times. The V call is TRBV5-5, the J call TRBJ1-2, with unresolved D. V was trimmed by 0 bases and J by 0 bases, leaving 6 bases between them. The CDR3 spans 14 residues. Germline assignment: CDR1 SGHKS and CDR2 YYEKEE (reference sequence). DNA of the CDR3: TGTGCCAGCAGCTTGGAGCTGGCTAACTATGGCTACACCTTC. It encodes CASSLELANYGYTF.